There are a few counts of the clone carrying this TCR beta chain. Its antigen is not identified. The sample is drawn from a study of T-cell reconstitution after alpha-beta-depleted transplantation in children. For TCRbeta, the library was prepared with unique molecular identifiers. TCRdb re-derived calls from the PCR reads in MiXCR, one entry per CDR3 protein. Here the sample spans more than 400,000 distinct CDR3 sequences, roughly 10% being singletons. Study conclusions and caveats: Several hundred graft clones that had expanded were reportedly the source of alpha-beta T cells about two months after transplant. Newly generated T cells supplied most T-cell counts and diversity one year post-transplant. Surviving thymic progenitors and recipient T cells were the source of high TCRbeta diversity at day 60 in some patients.

This sample comprised PBMCs, mostly from graft donor cells, obtained 180 days after TCRalphabeta/CD19-depleted stem cell transplant. The TCR comes from a female patient under 10 years old who had a stem cell transplant for aplastic anemia, so the T cells may come from the graft donor.

This chain's CDR3 is CASSIRSAPGQDPAYEQYV. DNA for the CDR3: TGTGCCAGCAGCATCCGTAGTGCCCCGGGACAGGACCCTGCCTACGAGCAGTACGTC. The V gene is TRBV7-8, the J gene TRBJ2-7, with 8 bases lining up with TRBD1. The CDR3 is 19 residues long. The V and J ends lost 5 bases and 2 bases, in that order; junction bases with no gene match: 20. Germline CDR1 and CDR2: SGHVS and FQNEAQ.